This note documents a single TCR beta chain sequence. Its specificity is unknown. V shed 3 bases and J shed 1 base, with 16 bases lying between them. CDR1 and CDR2 (germline): SGHDT, YYEEEE. The CDR3 extends over 16 amino acids. Treatment in this sample: approximately nine-day PBMC culture with coronavirus spike peptide pools or control peptides (ViraFEST assay). Sequenced with the Oncomine TCR Beta short-read assay was DNA taken from cultured CD4+ T cells. TCRdb reanalysed the PCR reads using MiXCR and keeps one entry per CDR3 protein. The repertoire holds 12,000 or so distinct CDR3 sequences, around half seen once, with 21% in the top ten. The sample belongs to a study of vaccination and CD4 T cells after COVID-19.

Sequencing was performed on CD4+ T cells from blood, cultured in vitro. The receptor's source is a human donor who had recovered from COVID-19. J is TRBJ2-5 and V is TRBV5-6; tentative D call: TRBD2 (5 bases). The CDR3 DNA is TGTGCCAGCAGCTACGTGGAAATCGGAGGCCAAGAGACCCAGTACTTC. This codes for CASSYVEIGGQETQYF. Filled out from reference TRBV5-6 and TRBJ2-5, the complete variable domain reads DAGVTQSPTHLIKTRGQQVTLRCSPKSGHDTVSWYQQALGQGPQFIFQYYEEEERQRGNFPDRFSGHQFPNYSSELNVNALLLGDSALYLCASSYVEIGGQETQYFGPGTRLLVL.